This T cell receptor beta chain emerged from a study of cytomegalovirus exposure and HLA in healthy donors. Vbeta (60) and Jbeta (13) primers were used in the PCR. Measured with immunoSEQ multiplex PCR; TCRdb has only the in-frame clones, and not every one. The data hold more than 150,000 clones, with roughly 77% observed a single time. This clonotype originated in a woman aged 45-60 years in good health and CMV-seropositive. The sample was PBMCs.

The CDR3 DNA sequence: TGTGCCAGCAGTAAGTCAGGGTTCCAGGGCTATGGCTACACCTTC. It yields the protein CASSKSGFQGYGYTF. The chain couples TRBV27 to TRBJ1-2, with D possibly matching TRBD1 (5 bases). The CDR3 runs to 15 residues. V was pared by 5 bases and J by 4 bases, with 17 bases between. Germline lookup yields CDR1 MNHEY and CDR2 SMNVEV (reference sequence).